This entry lists 15 T cell receptor beta chains sequenced from one sample in a study of T cells in localized non-small cell lung cancer. Produced via immunoSEQ multiplex PCR; TCRdb's table is partial and in-frame only. The table has tens of thousands of clones, under 85% seen once. This sample comprised peripheral blood, obtained before any cancer treatment. The source of these receptors is a male donor older than 55 with stage II squamous cell lung carcinoma.

The genes are TRBV6-6 and TRBJ2-2, with D perhaps TRBD1 or TRBD2 (6 bases each). CDR3 size: 13 residues. Between the trimmed V and J ends, which lost 8 bases and 4 bases, there was a span of 11 bases. Germline CDR1 reads MNHNY; CDR2 reads SVGAGI (reference sequence). CDR3 region: CASVRDITGELFF. CDR3 DNA sequence: TGTGCCAGCGTGCGGGACATCACCGGGGAGCTGTTTTTT.

This rearrangement joins TRBV6-5 to TRBJ2-1; D might be TRBD1 (5 bases). V was shortened by 8 bases and J by 5 bases, with 13 bases between the two germline ends. Germline CDR1 reads MNHEY; CDR2 reads SVGAGI. The CDR3 has 13 amino acids. In DNA form, the CDR3 reads TGTGCCAGCCGGCAGGGCTTGGACAATGAGCAGTTCTTC. This codes for CASRQGLDNEQFF.

This sequence joins TRBV14 and TRBJ2-1; D may be TRBD2 (7 bases). CDR1 is SGHDN, CDR2 FVKESK, per germline. CDR3 length: 15 amino acids. V lost 4 bases to trimming and J lost 10 bases, with 20 bases between them. The CDR3 DNA is TGTGCCAGCAGCCCTGGGGGGGCCCTCCTCATCGAGCAGTTCTTC. Translating it yields CASSPGGALLIEQFF.

This sequence joins TRBV19 and TRBJ1-5, with D hard to call. CDR1 LNHDA and CDR2 SQIVND come from the germline V gene (reference sequence). This CDR3 is 17 amino acids long. Trimming took 5 bases from V and 6 from J, leaving 23 bases between them. The CDR3 protein is CASSLGPSGLGFQPQHF. CDR3 DNA: TGTGCCAGTAGTTTAGGCCCCTCCGGGTTGGGATTTCAGCCCCAGCATTTT. The variable domain in full, completed from reference TRBV19 and TRBJ1-5, reads DGGITQSPKYLFRKEGQNVTLSCEQNLNHDAMYWYRQDPGQGLRLIYYSQIVNDFQKGDIAEGYSVSREKKESFPLTVTSAQKNPTAFYLCASSLGPSGLGFQPQHFGDGTRLSIL.

V gene TRBV10-3 combines with J gene TRBJ1-1, with 7 bases identical to TRBD1. CDR1 and CDR2 (germline): ENHRY, SYGVKD. The CDR3 is 13 amino acids. V trimming: 6 bases; J trimming: 7 bases; junction bases outside the gene matches: 8. Written as DNA, the CDR3 is TGTGCCATCAGGGCAGGGGGTAATGATGAAGCTTTCTTT. Protein sequence: CAIRAGGNDEAFF.

The rearrangement links TRBV11-2 to TRBJ1-2; 10 nucleotides match TRBD1. Germline V gene lookup returns CDR1 SGHAT and CDR2 FQNNGV. Trimming at V came to 5 bases and at J to 6 bases, leaving 12 bases not matched to a gene. This CDR3 has 16 amino acids. CDR3 nucleotides: TGTGCCAGCAGCCATTCCCGGGACAGGGGACGAAATGGCTACACCTTC. It encodes CASSHSRDRGRNGYTF.

The V and J genes are TRBV7-9 and TRBJ2-2; no firm D call. Trimming cost V 6 bases and J 2 bases, with 10 bases left between them. The CDR3 runs 14 residues. Germline V gives CDR1 SEHNR, CDR2 FQNEAQ (reference sequence). The CDR3 DNA follows: TGTGCCAGCAGTTCAAATATAAACACCGGGGAGCTGTTTTTT. It encodes CASSSNINTGELFF.

The chain joins TRBV19 to TRBJ1-1, with 7 bases fitting TRBD1. The V gene's germline CDR1 is LNHDA and CDR2 SQIVND (reference sequence). V gave up 0 bases and J gave up 1 base; unmatched junction bases: 8. The CDR3 is 17 amino acids. CDR3 DNA: TGTGCCAGTAGTATAGATGGCCCAGGGGGAAAGAACACTGAAGCTTTCTTT. As protein: CASSIDGPGGKNTEAFF.

The rearrangement joins TRBV29-1 to TRBJ1-1, with D possibly TRBD1 on 5 matching bases. This CDR3 has 13 amino acids. In germline, CDR1 is SQVTM, CDR2 ANQGSEA. With 4 bases removed from V and 3 bases from J, the gap between germline ends came to 12 bases. In nucleotides, the CDR3 is TGCAGCGTTGCATGGGGCGGGGACACTGAAGCTTTCTTT. Translating gives CSVAWGGDTEAFF.

For this clone: The sample has other DNA sequences that encode this CDR3 too. The chain combines TRBV5-1 with TRBJ2-1; TRBD2 agrees at 10 bases. Trimming at V came to 1 base and at J to 7 bases, leaving 17 bases not matched to a gene. CDR3 length: 19 residues. The germline gives CDR1 SGHRS, CDR2 YFSETQ. This chain's CDR3 is CASSLTASPSSGRWNEQFF. The CDR3 nucleotides are TGCGCCAGCAGCTTGACCGCATCTCCTTCTAGCGGGAGATGGAATGAGCAGTTCTTC.

The V and J genes are TRBV9 and TRBJ2-3; 11 bases are a match to TRBD1. The CDR3 spans 15 residues. V trimming: 0 bases; J trimming: 5 bases; junction bases outside the gene matches: 2. Germline V lookup: CDR1 SGDLS, CDR2 YYNGEE. The DNA for the CDR3 is TGTGCCAGCAGCGTAGGGGACAGGGGGATAGATACGCAGTATTTT. Translating gives CASSVGDRGIDTQYF.

There are a few counts of this clone. V usage is TRBV5-1 and J usage is TRBJ2-2; 10 positions match TRBD2. Germline V gives CDR1 SGHRS, CDR2 YFSETQ. The CDR3 loop spans 15 amino acids. V trimming: 3 bases; J trimming: 6 bases; junction bases outside the gene matches: 5. For the CDR3, the DNA is TGCGCCAGCAGCTGGCTAGCGGGAGCTGCCGGGGAGCTGTTTTTT. The encoded protein is CASSWLAGAAGELFF.

The DNA of the CDR3 is TGTGCCATCAGTGAGGACACCCAGGGTATGCCCCAGCATTTT. Translating gives CAISEDTQGMPQHF. This chain links TRBV10-3 with TRBJ1-5, with D possibly TRBD1 on 5 matching bases. The V end was cut by 2 bases, the J end by 9 bases, with 14 bases between. From germline, CDR1 is ENHRY and CDR2 SYGVKD. CDR3 length: 14 residues.

This chain joins TRBV29-1 and TRBJ2-7; perhaps TRBD1 as D (6 bases). The germline gives CDR1 SQVTM, CDR2 ANQGSEA. CDR3 length: 12 residues. V shed 2 bases and J shed 6 bases, with 11 bases lying between them. The CDR3 DNA follows: TGCAGCGTTGAAAAACAGGGCCGCGAGCAGTACTTC. Protein sequence: CSVEKQGREQYF.

The chain recombines TRBV7-2 with TRBJ1-1; a possible D gene is TRBD1 (5 bases). Deletions cut 2 bases from V and 6 bases from J, with 10 bases between. The CDR3 runs 13 residues. Germline V gene data show CDR1 as SGHTA and CDR2 as FQGNSA. Here the CDR3 DNA reads TGTGCCAGCAGCTTACGGGGGTGGTCTGAAGCTTTCTTT. It specifies CASSLRGWSEAFF.